Presented here are 23 T cell receptor beta chains from one specimen sequenced in a study of spatial heterogeneity in lung cancer. Regarding time point: sample taken at primary tumor resection. These receptors have no identified antigens. Study-wide points: Counts of expanded intratumoral alpha and beta TCRs tracked tumor mutation counts.

TCRdb independently ran MiXCR on the 5' RACE reads; one entry per CDR3 protein. Here the sample spans fewer than 8,500 distinct CDR3 sequences, 5.5% to 8% being singletons. The sample consisted of lung tumor tissue, taken at surgery. All receptors come from a female donor with early-stage non-small cell lung cancer.

This clonotype is classed as medium-sized. The chain joins TRBV30 to TRBJ2-7; D unresolved. This CDR3 comprises 13 residues. Trimming left V 2 bases short and J 0 bases short, with 8 bases between. From germline, CDR1 is GTSNPN and CDR2 SVGIG (reference sequence). The CDR3 bases are TGTGCCTGGAGTCCAGGCAGCTCCTACGAGCAGTACTTC. Amino acids: CAWSPGSSYEQYF. Based on the CDR3 plus reference TRBV30 and TRBJ2-7, the full variable domain is SQTIHQWPATLVQPVGSPLSLECTVEGTSNPNLYWYRQAAGRGLQLLFYSVGIGQISSEVPQNLSASRPQDRQFILSSKKLLLSDSGFYLCAWSPGSSYEQYFGPGTRLTVT.

In this sample, this clonotype turned up many times. This chain uses TRBV29-1 with TRBJ2-5; TRBD1 might be the D (7 bases). The CDR3 sequence is 16 residues long. Looked up from germline, CDR1 is SQVTM and CDR2 is ANQGSEA. Trimming left V 5 bases short and J 4 bases short, with 23 bases between. The CDR3 is CSVWGDSGGIAETQYF. For the CDR3, the DNA is TGCAGCGTTTGGGGTGACTCAGGGGGGATCGCAGAGACCCAGTACTTC.

There are a few counts of this clonotype. V and J are TRBV29-1 and TRBJ2-1; maybe TRBD2 (6 bases). Germline loops: CDR1 SQVTM, CDR2 ANQGSEA. The germline V and J ends were trimmed by 4 bases and 3 bases, with 16 bases remaining between them. The length of the CDR3 is 15 residues. CDR3: CSVGDWGDNYNEQFF. Here the CDR3 DNA reads TGCAGCGTTGGGGACTGGGGAGACAACTACAATGAGCAGTTCTTC.

Within the sample, this clonotype is medium-sized. The rearrangement joins TRBV7-9 to TRBJ2-7; D might be TRBD2 (5 bases). The V gene's germline CDR1 is SEHNR and CDR2 FQNEAQ (reference sequence). The CDR3 runs 12 residues. Trimming removed 5 bases from V and 4 bases from J, with 9 bases in between. CDR3 bases: TGTGCCAGCAGCCCCCGGGAATACGAGCAGTACTTC. The encoded protein is CASSPREYEQYF.

This clonotype was counted many times. The chain has TRBV18 and TRBJ2-5; a possible D gene is TRBD1 (7 bases). Trimming left V 4 bases short and J 3 bases short, with 12 bases between. The CDR3 runs 14 residues. Germline V gene lookup returns CDR1 KGHSH and CDR2 LQKENI. The CDR3 bases are TGTGCCAGCTCACGCGGGACAGTCAAAGAGACCCAGTACTTC. Translating gives CASSRGTVKETQYF. Based on the CDR3 plus reference TRBV18 and TRBJ2-5, the full variable domain is NAGVMQNPRHLVRRRGQEARLRCSPMKGHSHVYWYRQLPEEGLKFMVYLQKENIIDESGMPKERFSAEFPKEGPSILRIQQVVRGDSAAYFCASSRGTVKETQYFGPGTRLLVL.

This clonotype was counted at least ten times. CDR3 nucleotides: TGTGCCAGCAGTTCCCGGTCCGGGGCCAACGTCCTGACTTTC. Its translation: CASSSRSGANVLTF. This chain joins TRBV27 and TRBJ2-6; D gene ambiguous. CDR1 and CDR2 from the germline V gene are MNHEY and SMNVEV (reference sequence). This CDR3 contains 14 residues. V was trimmed by 4 bases and J by 4 bases, leaving 8 bases between them.

This clonotype was picked up many times. The V call is TRBV30, the J call TRBJ2-7, with D perhaps TRBD2 (7 bases). The CDR3 is made up of 14 amino acids. Germline CDR1 and CDR2: GTSNPN and SVGIG (reference sequence). V was cut by 2 bases and J by 2 bases, with 13 bases left in between. The CDR3 loop is CAWSRGGGTYEQYF. The CDR3 nucleotides are TGTGCCTGGAGTCGGGGAGGGGGAACCTACGAGCAGTACTTC. Variable domain in full (rest from reference TRBV30 and TRBJ2-7): SQTIHQWPATLVQPVGSPLSLECTVEGTSNPNLYWYRQAAGRGLQLLFYSVGIGQISSEVPQNLSASRPQDRQFILSSKKLLLSDSGFYLCAWSRGGGTYEQYFGPGTRLTVT.

This clonotype was counted ten times or more. The V gene is TRBV7-3, the J gene TRBJ2-7, with D unclear. The CDR3 is made up of 12 amino acids. Germline CDR1 reads SGHTA; CDR2 reads FQGTGA. The V end lost 0 bases, the J end lost 6 bases, and 6 bases lay between the germline ends. The CDR3: CASSLTLGEQYF. DNA of the CDR3: TGTGCCAGCAGCTTAACGTTGGGCGAGCAGTACTTC.

This clonotype is classed as medium-sized (0.01 to 0.1%). The V call is TRBV7-3, the J call TRBJ2-7, with D uncertain. This CDR3 region has 14 residues. V lost 2 bases and J lost 0, with 8 bases in between. Germline CDR1 and CDR2: SGHTA and FQGTGA. The CDR3 DNA reads TGTGCCAGCAGCTTAGGGTACAACTCCTACGAGCAGTACTTC. Translating it yields CASSLGYNSYEQYF. The whole variable domain, remainder taken from reference TRBV7-3 and TRBJ2-7, is GAGVSQTPSNKVTEKGKYVELRCDPISGHTALYWYRQSLGQGPEFLIYFQGTGAADDSGLPNDRFFAVRPEGSVSTLKIQRTERGDSAVYLCASSLGYNSYEQYFGPGTRLTVT.

This clonotype has a count of ten or more. V is TRBV7-9 and J is TRBJ1-3; D perhaps matches TRBD1 (5 bases). Looked up from germline, CDR1 is SEHNR and CDR2 is FQNEAQ (reference sequence). CDR3 length: 13 residues. The V and J ends lost 5 bases and 4 bases respectively, with 9 bases between them. The CDR3 protein is CASSRGQGNTIYF. CDR3 nucleotides: TGTGCCAGCAGCAGGGGCCAAGGAAACACCATATATTTT.

This clonotype ranks as medium-sized. This chain uses TRBV27 with TRBJ2-7; D gene ambiguous. CDR3 length equals 12 residues. Trimming stripped 10 bases from V and 1 base from J, with 11 bases between. Germline V gene sequence: CDR1 MNHEY, CDR2 SMNVEV (reference sequence). The CDR3 DNA follows: TGTGCCACCTTCAGTGCATCCTACGAGCAGTACTTC. The encoded protein is CATFSASYEQYF.

This clonotype appeared many times. The gene calls are TRBV5-6 and TRBJ2-7; 11 bases map to TRBD2. Germline values: CDR1 SGHDT, CDR2 YYEEEE. The trim removed 4 bases at V and 2 bases at J, leaving 8 bases unmatched. CDR3 size: 16 residues. The CDR3 reads CASSPPGLAVPYEQYF. The CDR3 DNA reads TGTGCCAGCAGCCCCCCGGGACTAGCGGTACCCTACGAGCAGTACTTC.

By sample share, this clonotype is medium-sized. The V call is TRBV6-6, the J call TRBJ2-7; TRBD1 matches at 8 bases. J lost 4 bases, V lost 0 bases, and 2 bases had no gene match. The CDR3 is 14 residues long. Germline CDR1 MNHNY, CDR2 SVGAGI (reference sequence). The DNA for the CDR3 is TGTGCCAGCAGTTACTCTAACAGGGGGTACGAGCAGTACTTC. Protein: CASSYSNRGYEQYF.

This clonotype ranks as medium-sized. The J gene is TRBJ2-2, the V gene TRBV7-9, with a possible D match to TRBD2 (6 bases). Germline V lookup: CDR1 SEHNR, CDR2 FQNEAQ (reference sequence). The CDR3 is 14 residues long. Trimming cost V 6 bases and J 9 bases, with 17 bases left between them. In DNA, the CDR3 is TGTGCCAGCAGACCTATAGGGAGGCCACGGGAGCTGTTTTTT. This encodes CASRPIGRPRELFF.

This clonotype was detected many times. The chain is built from TRBV7-9 and TRBJ1-3, with D hard to call. The CDR3 is made up of 16 amino acids. Trimming removed 11 bases at V and 0 bases at J, with 20 bases between. Per germline, CDR1 SEHNR and CDR2 FQNEAQ (reference sequence). CDR3 nucleotides: TGTGCCGCCATGAACCGGGTTGGTCCCTCTGGAAACACCATATATTTT. Residues: CAAMNRVGPSGNTIYF.

This clonotype came up many times. The chain links TRBV11-2 to TRBJ2-7, with D unresolved. Trimming pared 5 bases from V and 3 bases from J, leaving 14 bases between. Germline CDR1 SGHAT, CDR2 FQNNGV. This CDR3 region has 14 residues. This CDR3 reads CASSPAWGSYEQYF. CDR3 DNA sequence: TGTGCCAGCAGCCCCGCCTGGGGTAGCTACGAGCAGTACTTC.

This clonotype was seen many times. The J gene is TRBJ2-5, the V gene TRBV20-1; tentative D call: TRBD1 (5 bases). The CDR3 runs to 14 residues. Per germline, CDR1 DFQATT and CDR2 SNEGSKA (reference sequence). Trimming pared 1 base from V and 2 bases from J, leaving 11 bases between. This CDR3 reads CSARVGQGQETQYF. The CDR3 nucleotides are TGCAGTGCTAGAGTGGGGCAAGGGCAAGAGACCCAGTACTTC.

Many counts were recorded for this clonotype. The chain carries TRBV19 and TRBJ2-3; 7 nucleotides line up with TRBD2. The CDR3 runs 16 residues. Germline CDR1 reads LNHDA; CDR2 reads SQIVND (reference sequence). V dropped 4 bases and J dropped 9; count of bases not matched to a gene: 16. The CDR3, as DNA: TGTGCCAGTAGTACCCAGATCCGGAATAGCGGGCCGACGCAGTATTTT. Translated, it gives CASSTQIRNSGPTQYF.

This clonotype was recorded at least ten times. V and J are TRBV7-6 and TRBJ2-6, with TRBD1 matching 8 bases. Trimming took 5 bases from V and 9 from J; bases not matched to a gene: 6. Germline-derived CDR1 and CDR2 are SGHVS and FNYEAQ. The CDR3 sequence is 14 residues long. The CDR3 here is CASSTGQGDNVLTF. The CDR3 bases are TGTGCCAGCAGCACAGGACAGGGTGACAACGTCCTGACTTTC.

Sample share makes this clonotype medium-sized. The chain couples TRBV10-2 to TRBJ2-1; 9 nucleotides align to TRBD2. Trimming took 7 bases from V and 7 from J; bases not matched to a gene: 8. Germline lookup yields CDR1 WSHSY and CDR2 SAAADI. The CDR3 loop spans 14 amino acids. CDR3 sequence: CASIGLAGINEQFF. The CDR3 DNA reads as TGCGCCAGCATTGGGCTAGCGGGGATTAATGAGCAGTTCTTC.

The table lists this clonotype with many counts. The rearrangement links TRBV12-3 or TRBV12-4 to TRBJ2-2, with TRBD2 matching over 11 bases. The CDR3 loop spans 14 amino acids. The CDR3 here is CATSGASGTGELFF. The CDR3 region has the DNA TGTGCGACTAGCGGGGCTTCGGGGACCGGGGAGCTGTTTTTT.

By frequency in the sample, this clonotype is medium-sized. The chain employs TRBV5-1 and TRBJ1-1; D not certain. The CDR3 consists of 13 residues. The germline V and J ends were trimmed by 4 bases and 0 bases, with 7 bases remaining between them. Germline values: CDR1 SGHRS, CDR2 YFSETQ. In DNA, the CDR3 is TGCGCCAGCAGCGACGATGTGAACACTGAAGCTTTCTTT. It translates to CASSDDVNTEAFF.

At least ten counts were recorded for this clonotype. The rearrangement uses TRBV6-6 and TRBJ1-1, with a tentative D call TRBD1 (6 bases). Trimming removed 6 bases at V and 4 bases at J, with 18 bases between. CDR3 length equals 15 residues. CDR1 and CDR2 from the germline V gene are MNHNY and SVGAGI (reference sequence). This CDR3 is CASRINREWGTEAFF. The CDR3 DNA reads TGTGCCAGCAGGATAAACAGGGAATGGGGCACTGAAGCTTTCTTT.